A selection of T cell receptor beta chains follows, all from one sample in a study of T cell responses to AZD1222 COVID-19 vaccine. TCRdb keeps only in-frame clones here, not all; method: immunoSEQ multiplex PCR. Among about 54,000 clones, roughly 90% were seen once, and the ten largest hold about 14%. The starting material was peripheral blood, obtained 28 days after the second AZD1222 dose. The origin of the receptors is an adult who received the AZD1222 COVID-19 vaccine. The CDR3 runs from the conserved cysteine through the conserved F or W. The D gene is left open where the match is weak. The size of a clone is reported for some rows only, either as once, few or many, or as a class for expanded clones.

TRBV5-5,.,once,TRBJ2-7,TGTGCCAGCAGCCTAGCACGAATCTCCTACGAGCAGTACTTC,CASSLARISYEQYF
TRBV4-3,.,.,TRBJ2-5,TGCGCCAGCAGCGAGATCAGGGCTCCACAAGAGACCCAGTACTTC,CASSEIRAPQETQYF
TRBV30,.,.,TRBJ2-1,TGTGCCTGGAGCCCAAGGGTGAAGCAGTTCTTC,CAWSPRVKQFF
TRBV11-1,TRBD2,.,TRBJ2-1,TGTGCCAGCAGCCCGGGTTGGGAGGGTGAGCAGTTCTTC,CASSPGWEGEQFF
TRBV7-2,.,.,TRBJ1-4,TGTGCCAGCAGCTTAGGGGGGGCCAGGGAAAAACTGTTTTTT,CASSLGGAREKLFF
TRBV30,.,.,TRBJ1-2,TGTGCCTGGGACTTCACAGGGAGCTATGGCTACACCTTC,CAWDFTGSYGYTF
TRBV7-8,.,.,TRBJ2-2,TGTGCCAGCAGCTTAGACAGGGCAACCGGGGAGCTGTTTTTT,CASSLDRATGELFF
TRBV5-6,.,.,TRBJ1-4,TGTGCCAGCAGCCCGGGACTTTTTTATGAAAAACTGTTTTTT,CASSPGLFYEKLFF
TRBV7-2,.,.,TRBJ2-6,TGTGCCAGCACCGGGGACCCCGGGGCCAACGTCCTGACTTTC,CASTGDPGANVLTF
TRBV19,.,.,TRBJ2-7,TGTGCCAGTAGTCAAACCGCTACCTACGAGCAGTACTTC,CASSQTATYEQYF
TRBV2,.,.,TRBJ2-2,TGTGCCAGCAGAAACGGGGAGAACACCGGGGAGCTGTTTTTT,CASRNGENTGELFF
TRBV5-1,TRBD1,.,TRBJ2-2,TGCGCCAGCAGCTACTCCGGGACAGGGGGAACCGGGGAGCTGTTTTTT,CASSYSGTGGTGELFF
TRBV7-2,.,once,TRBJ2-6,TGTGCCAGCACCCGACAGGCAGGGCTTGGGGAAGGGGCCAACGTCCTGACTTTC,CASTRQAGLGEGANVLTF
TRBV6-5,TRBD1,.,TRBJ1-5,TGTGCCAGCCGACAGGGGATGTATAGCAATCAGCCCCAGCATTTT,CASRQGMYSNQPQHF
TRBV9,.,.,TRBJ2-2,TGTGCCAGCAGCGTAAATCTCCTAACATTCGGGAACACCGGGGAGCTGTTTTTT,CASSVNLLTFGNTGELFF
TRBV2,.,.,TRBJ1-5,TGTGCCAGCAGTGTACAGGGAGGAAGAAGCAATCAGCCCCAGCATTTT,CASSVQGGRSNQPQHF